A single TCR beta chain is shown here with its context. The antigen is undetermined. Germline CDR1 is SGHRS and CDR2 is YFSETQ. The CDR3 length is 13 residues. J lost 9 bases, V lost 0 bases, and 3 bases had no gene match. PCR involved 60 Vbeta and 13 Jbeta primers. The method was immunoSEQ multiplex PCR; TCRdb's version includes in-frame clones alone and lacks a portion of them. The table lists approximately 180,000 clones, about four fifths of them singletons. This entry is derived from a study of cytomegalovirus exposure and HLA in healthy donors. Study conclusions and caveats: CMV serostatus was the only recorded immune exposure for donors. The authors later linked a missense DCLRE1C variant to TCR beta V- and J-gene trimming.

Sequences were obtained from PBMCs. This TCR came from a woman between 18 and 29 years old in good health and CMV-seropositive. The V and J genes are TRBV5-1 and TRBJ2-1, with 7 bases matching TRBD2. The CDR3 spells CASSLERGAEQFF. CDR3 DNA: TGCGCCAGCAGCTTGGAGCGGGGTGCTGAGCAGTTCTTC.